This T cell receptor (beta chain) was documented in a study of shared T cell receptors in the human thymus. TCRdb's table, derived via immunoSEQ multiplex PCR, lists solely in-frame clones and lacks some. Among 700,000 or so clones listed, 80% to 90% were seen once. The germline V and J ends were trimmed by 6 bases and 10 bases, with 13 bases remaining between them. The CDR3 is 13 amino acids. Germline V gene data show CDR1 as SNHLY and CDR2 as FYNNEI. This same sample was also part of a study on human thymus T cells. As that report states: It was from resections taken during corrective heart surgery that the thymus tissue came. Thymic repertoires of unrelated individuals were reported in related research to overlap highly.

Sequencing input: thymocytes. The TCR comes from a girl in the first two years of life with a congenital heart defect. This chain connects TRBV2 to TRBJ1-6; perhaps TRBD1 as D (5 bases). The CDR3 loop is CASRHKGQSPLHF. DNA for the CDR3: TGTGCCAGCAGGCACAAGGGGCAATCACCCCTCCACTTT.